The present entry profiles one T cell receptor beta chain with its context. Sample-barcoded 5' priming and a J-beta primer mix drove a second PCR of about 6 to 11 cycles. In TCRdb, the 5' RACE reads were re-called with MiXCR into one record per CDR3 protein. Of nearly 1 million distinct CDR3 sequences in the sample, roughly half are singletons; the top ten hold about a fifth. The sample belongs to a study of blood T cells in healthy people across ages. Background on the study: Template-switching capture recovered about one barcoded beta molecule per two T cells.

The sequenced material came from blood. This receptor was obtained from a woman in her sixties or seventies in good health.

Written as DNA, the CDR3 is TGTGCCAGCACCAGGATGGGGGGAACAGATACGCAGTATTTT. This gives the protein CASTRMGGTDTQYF. The genes are TRBV12-3 or TRBV12-4 and TRBJ2-3, with D possibly being TRBD2 (6 bases). The CDR3 length is 14 residues. V was pared by 7 bases and J by 3 bases, with 14 bases between.